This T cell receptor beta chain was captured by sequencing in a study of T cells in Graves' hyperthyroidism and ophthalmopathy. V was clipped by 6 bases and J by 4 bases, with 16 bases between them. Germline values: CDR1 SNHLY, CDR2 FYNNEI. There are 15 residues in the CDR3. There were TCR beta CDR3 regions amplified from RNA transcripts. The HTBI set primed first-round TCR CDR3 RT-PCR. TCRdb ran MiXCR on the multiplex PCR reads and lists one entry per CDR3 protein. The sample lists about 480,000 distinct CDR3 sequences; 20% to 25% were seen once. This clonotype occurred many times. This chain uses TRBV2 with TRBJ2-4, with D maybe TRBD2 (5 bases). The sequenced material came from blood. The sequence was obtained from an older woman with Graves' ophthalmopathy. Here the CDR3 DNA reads TGTGCCAGCAGCCGGTGGAATAGCGAGAAAAACATTCAGTACTTC. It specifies CASSRWNSEKNIQYF.